This T cell receptor beta chain derives from a study of CD8 T cells in Susac syndrome. This CDR3 is built from 20 residues. With V trimmed by 3 bases and J by 3 bases, 21 bases remained unmatched. Random hexamers served to reverse transcribe roughly 0.45 to 1 ug RNA. Amplification of TCR beta CDR3 was carried out by immunoSEQ multiplex PCR, which covered 54 Vbeta and 13 Jbeta segments. TCRdb itself ran the immunoSEQ multiplex PCR reads through MiXCR, one entry per CDR3 protein. The data show about 130,000 distinct CDR3 sequences, with around 94% seen just once and roughly 0.13% held by the top ten. The authors carried out high-throughput sequencing of TCR beta. They applied it to CD8+ and CD4+ T cells obtained from blood. In the case of this clonotype: Antigen: not known.

Study-level points and caveats: The study acknowledged a relatively small number of individuals in its TCR sequencing and HLA analysis.

This sequence originates from a human donor with multiple sclerosis. The sample was CD4+ T cells from PBMCs. The chain carries TRBV12-3 or TRBV12-4 and TRBJ2-7; 9 nucleotides match TRBD2. CDR3 residues: CASSFSWRLAAPSGGYEQYF. CDR3 nucleotide sequence: TGTGCCAGCAGTTTTAGTTGGCGACTAGCGGCTCCGAGCGGGGGCTACGAGCAGTACTTC.